This section outlines one TCR beta chain sequence together with its context. Its antigen is still unknown. The sample is drawn from a study of persistence of HIV-infected CD4 T cells. Study as a whole: Blood samples, up to about 200 mL, came from multiple time points, except a couple of leukapheresis donors sampled once.

The immunoSEQ assay was version 4, run in survey mode. Clones were read by immunoSEQ multiplex PCR, and TCRdb kept only the in-frame ones, dropping some. Seen here are about 48,000 clones, more than 60% observed once, and the top ten hold under 3.5%. The stimulus was lysate of CMV-infected fibroblasts, approximately 9.7 ug/mL. CD40L/CD69 double-negative CD45RO-high memory CD4+ T cells were collected. Plasma HIV-1 RNA stayed below 50 copies/mL for at least 4 years. Inclusion required CMV-positive serology and CD4+ counts above 400 cells/uL. This CDR3 is 13 amino acids long. Trimming removed 3 bases from V and 2 bases from J, with 6 bases in between. CDR1 is SGHTA and CDR2 is FQGTGA in the germline V gene.

The origin of this receptor is an adult man with HIV who was CMV-seropositive. This material consisted of CD4+ T cells sorted from PBMCs after roughly 18-hour stimulation, taken from a patient who received antiretroviral therapy. The genes are TRBV7-3 and TRBJ2-3, with D unresolved. The CDR3 nucleotides are TGTGCCAGCAGCTTCGGAAACACAGATACGCAGTATTTT. This codes for CASSFGNTDTQYF.